Listed below are T cell receptor beta chains from one sample, sequenced in a study of blood T cells in healthy people across ages. TCRdb analysed the 5' RACE reads with MiXCR anew, one entry per CDR3 protein. The data show some 920,000 distinct CDR3 sequences, with 45% to 60% seen just once and 20% to 25% held by the top ten. The sequenced sample consisted of blood. The receptors derive from a woman aged 55-69 years in good health. Each CDR3 is given with its conserved first and last residue. The order of the fields is J gene, CDR3 length, V gene, CDR3 protein.

>TRBJ2-1|15|TRBV7-9
CASSRMTSANNKQFF
>TRBJ2-1|15|TRBV2
CASSAIAGTKNEQFF
>TRBJ1-5|17|TRBV4-2
CASSQEGQGTPNQPQHF
>TRBJ2-5|14|TRBV4-1
CAQTRGGYQETQYF
>TRBJ2-3|13|TRBV12-3/TRBV12-4
CASSRTGPDTQYF
>TRBJ2-1|12|TRBV7-9
CASSLDSNEQFF
>TRBJ2-6|15|TRBV20-1
CSARSLAGGQDVLTF
>TRBJ1-2|14|TRBV3-1
CASRLQTGSSGYTF
>TRBJ2-5|14|TRBV7-2
CASSARWGQETQYF
>TRBJ2-3|17|TRBV4-1
CASSQDHLAVGSNTQYF